These 14 T cell receptor beta chains were sequenced from one sample in a study of a mutant IDH1 vaccine in newly diagnosed glioma. The method was immunoSEQ multiplex PCR; TCRdb's version includes in-frame clones alone and lacks a portion of them. The sample lists roughly 35,000 clones; 70% to 90% were seen once. The sample's time point: baseline, week 1 (first vaccination visit). Described treatment: pre-vaccination baseline after standard-of-care therapy. The source material was PBMCs, sampled from a glioma patient treated with radiotherapy, temozolomide or both. The receptor set was obtained from a woman in her forties with glioma.

This sequence joins TRBV5-6 and TRBJ2-5, with D possibly matching TRBD1 (7 bases). CDR1 SGHDT and CDR2 YYEEEE come from the germline V gene. The CDR3 has 15 amino acids. The V gene lost 3 bases and the J gene lost 1 base, with 13 bases spanning the gap. CDR3 residues: CASSSGDSLQETQYF. CDR3 coding DNA: TGTGCCAGCAGCTCGGGGGACAGCCTCCAAGAGACCCAGTACTTC. Using reference TRBV5-6 and TRBJ2-5 for the parts outside the CDR3, the full variable domain is DAGVTQSPTHLIKTRGQQVTLRCSPKSGHDTVSWYQQALGQGPQFIFQYYEEEERQRGNFPDRFSGHQFPNYSSELNVNALLLGDSALYLCASSSGDSLQETQYFGPGTRLLVL.

The rearrangement links TRBV28 to TRBJ2-7, with 9 nucleotides matching TRBD1. Germline lookup yields CDR1 MDHEN and CDR2 SYDVKM. The CDR3 is 14 residues long. V trimming: 10 bases; J trimming: 4 bases; junction bases outside the gene matches: 11. Written as DNA, the CDR3 is TGTGCCACCTTCGGGCACAGGGGGCTATACGAGCAGTACTTC. Encoded protein: CATFGHRGLYEQYF.

The V call is TRBV2, the J call TRBJ2-1; 11 bases are shared with TRBD2. The CDR3 length is 15 residues. Unmatched junction bases numbered 6, after V lost 1 base and J lost 10 bases. Per germline, CDR1 SNHLY and CDR2 FYNNEI. DNA for the CDR3: TGTGCCAGCAGTGAAGTAGCGGGAGGGCGGGGCGAGCAGTTCTTC. This translates into CASSEVAGGRGEQFF.

The chain recombines TRBV6-5 with TRBJ1-5; no reliable D call. Looked up from germline, CDR1 is MNHEY and CDR2 is SVGAGI. The CDR3 is 15 residues long. Trimming left V 0 bases short and J 7 bases short, with 13 bases between. CDR3 bases: TGTGCCAGCAGTTACTCAGGAGGGCCCAGCCAGCCCCAGCATTTT. Amino acid sequence: CASSYSGGPSQPQHF.

The chain has TRBV5-5 and TRBJ2-1; 7 bases line up with TRBD1. V trimming: 0 bases; J trimming: 7 bases; junction bases outside the gene matches: 7. The germline V gene encodes CDR1 SGHKS and CDR2 YYEKEE (reference sequence). The CDR3 spans 15 residues. CDR3 sequence reads: CASSLVPQGDNEQFF. The CDR3 DNA reads as TGTGCCAGCAGCTTGGTTCCTCAGGGGGATAATGAGCAGTTCTTC.

The V and J genes are TRBV6-5 and TRBJ2-7; a weak D match, TRBD2 (6 bases). CDR1 and CDR2 from the germline V gene are MNHEY and SVGAGI. V dropped 2 bases and J dropped 0 bases, with 8 bases sitting between them. The CDR3 is 14 amino acids. CDR3 nucleotide sequence: TGTGCCAGCAGTTACGATAGCGGCTCCTACGAGCAGTACTTC. Amino acid sequence: CASSYDSGSYEQYF.

In this sample, this clone turned up a few times. The CDR3 coding sequence is TGCGCCAGCAGCCAAGATTTCAGGGCCCACACTGAAGCTTTCTTT. It specifies CASSQDFRAHTEAFF. The V and J genes are TRBV4-3 and TRBJ1-1, with D perhaps TRBD1 (5 bases). Trimming cost V 0 bases and J 3 bases, with 11 bases left between them. CDR1 and CDR2 from the germline V gene are LGHNA and YSLEER. The CDR3 spans 15 residues.

V usage is TRBV5-8 and J usage is TRBJ1-1; no reliable D call. V was shortened by 2 bases and J by 5 bases, with 10 bases between the two germline ends. The CDR3 runs 13 residues. Germline-derived CDR1 and CDR2 are SGHTS and YDEGEE. CDR3 in amino acids: CASSFDQATEAFF. The DNA for the CDR3 is TGTGCCAGCAGCTTCGATCAGGCGACTGAAGCTTTCTTT.

J is TRBJ1-2 and V is TRBV4-1, with TRBD1 matching over 7 bases. From germline, CDR1 is MGHRA and CDR2 YSYEKL. V was pared by 0 bases and J by 0 bases, with 4 bases of the junction left unmatched. The CDR3 covers 16 residues. The CDR3 is CASSQDRTGANYGYTF. The CDR3 coding sequence is TGCGCCAGCAGCCAAGATAGGACAGGAGCTAACTATGGCTACACCTTC.

The DNA for the CDR3 is TGTGCCACCAGGGTTGGGGAAGAGACCCAGTACTTC. This encodes CATRVGEETQYF. The V call is TRBV15, the J call TRBJ2-5; D gene unclear. V lost 6 bases, J lost 3 bases, and 8 bases lay in between. CDR1 and CDR2 from the germline V gene are LNHNV and YYDKDF (reference sequence). This CDR3 is 12 amino acids long.

The sample holds one count of this clone. This chain joins TRBV25-1 and TRBJ2-5; D perhaps matches TRBD1 (6 bases). Trimming pared 4 bases from V and 1 base from J, leaving 16 bases between. Germline V gives CDR1 MGHDK, CDR2 SYGVNS. The CDR3 is 16 amino acids. CDR3 in amino acids: CASSGGQGHFQETQYF. The CDR3 DNA reads TGTGCCAGCAGTGGTGGGCAGGGACACTTCCAAGAGACCCAGTACTTC.

This rearrangement joins TRBV6-1 to TRBJ2-5; D is unresolved. Trimming pared 4 bases from V and 5 bases from J, leaving 11 bases between. The CDR3 is 13 residues long. Germline V gene data show CDR1 as MNHNS and CDR2 as SASEGT. The CDR3 reads CASSASGRETQYF. CDR3 DNA sequence: TGTGCCAGCAGTGCCAGTGGGCGGGAGACCCAGTACTTC.

The chain combines TRBV5-3 with TRBJ2-2; 10 bases match TRBD2. TRBV5-3 is classed as an ORF, of uncertain function. This CDR3 region has 20 residues. Trimming at V came to 3 bases and at J to 7 bases, leaving 21 bases not matched to a gene. The DNA of the CDR3 is TGTGCCAGAAGCTGTAAAGAGGGGATAAAGCGGGAGGGCCCTGGCGGGGAGCTGTTTTTT. Protein: CARSCKEGIKREGPGGELFF.

V is TRBV5-5 and J is TRBJ2-1; TRBD1 agrees at 8 bases. Germline-derived CDR1 and CDR2 are SGHKS and YYEKEE (reference sequence). The CDR3 has 14 residues. Trimming removed 4 bases from V and 8 bases from J; junction bases left unmatched: 8. The CDR3 is CASSLYRGQDEQFF. In DNA form, the CDR3 reads TGTGCCAGCAGCCTCTACAGGGGACAGGATGAGCAGTTCTTC.